The rows below give T cell receptor beta chains drawn from one sample of a study of cytomegalovirus exposure and HLA in healthy donors. TCRdb keeps only in-frame clones here, not all; method: immunoSEQ multiplex PCR. This sample carries about 130,000 clones, around 80% of them seen once, and the ten largest clones take over 3%. The sample was PBMCs. The origin of the receptors is a middle-aged woman in good health and CMV-seronegative. CDR3s include the opening cysteine and the closing phenylalanine or tryptophan. A D gene is named only where the DNA matches it firmly. The size entry is marked missing in some rows and otherwise reads once, few, many or a size class.

cdr3_nt	cdr3_aa	v_call	d_call	clone_size	cdr3_length	j_call
TGCGCCAGCAGCCAAGACGTCGCGGGGTGGATAAATGAGCAGTTCTTC	CASSQDVAGWINEQFF	TRBV4-3	.	.	16	TRBJ2-1
TGTGCCAGCAGTTTAGGGGGCAGGGTCGGAGAAAAACTGTTTTTT	CASSLGGRVGEKLFF	TRBV28	.	.	15	TRBJ1-4
TGTGCCATCAGTGCAACAGGGTTAACTAATGAAAAACTGTTTTTT	CAISATGLTNEKLFF	TRBV10-3	.	.	15	TRBJ1-4
TGTGCCAGCAGCCGCAGGGGAGTGAACACTGAAGCTTTCTTT	CASSRRGVNTEAFF	TRBV7-2	.	.	14	TRBJ1-1
TGTGCCAGCAGCTTGGGACAGCACTACGAGCAGTACTTC	CASSLGQHYEQYF	TRBV11-3	TRBD1	.	13	TRBJ2-7
TGCGCCAGCAGCCAAGAAGTAACTAGCGACTCCTACGAGCAGTACTTC	CASSQEVTSDSYEQYF	TRBV4-1	TRBD2	.	16	TRBJ2-7
TGTGCCAGCAGCACGGGCAGGGGGCAATCCTATGGCTACACCTTC	CASSTGRGQSYGYTF	TRBV7-9	TRBD1	.	15	TRBJ1-2
TGTGCCAGCAGGCGGACAGGAGATCCCTACGAGCAGTACTTC	CASRRTGDPYEQYF	TRBV28	TRBD1	once	14	TRBJ2-7
TGCGCCAGCGCCCGCCCCGAAGGGGACACAGATACGCAGTATTTT	CASARPEGDTDTQYF	TRBV5-1	.	.	15	TRBJ2-3
TGTGCCAGCAGCTTAGCGGCGGGAGGGCCTAATGAGCAGTTCTTC	CASSLAAGGPNEQFF	TRBV7-2	TRBD2	once	15	TRBJ2-1
TGTGCCAGCACCCGGACAGACGCTATTGACTATGGCTACACCTTC	CASTRTDAIDYGYTF	TRBV2	.	.	15	TRBJ1-2
TGTTCCACTGAGACCCAGTACTTC	CSTETQYF	TRBV7-9	.	.	8	TRBJ2-5
TGTGCCAGCAGTGCGGACACTGGAAACACCATATATTTT	CASSADTGNTIYF	TRBV6-1	.	.	13	TRBJ1-3
TGCAGCGTTGTTCAGGGTGAGACTGAAGCTTTCTTT	CSVVQGETEAFF	TRBV29-1	.	.	12	TRBJ1-1
TGTGCCAGCAGTGACTCCAACTCTGGGGCCAACGTCCTGACTTTC	CASSDSNSGANVLTF	TRBV6-4	.	few	15	TRBJ2-6
TGCGCCAGCAGCTTACAGTCCTATGGCTACACCTTC	CASSLQSYGYTF	TRBV5-1	.	.	12	TRBJ1-2
TGTGCCAGCAGCCCACAGGGGAGCCTCTATGGCTACACCTTC	CASSPQGSLYGYTF	TRBV7-6	TRBD1	.	14	TRBJ1-2
TGTGCCAGCAGCTTAGGTCGGGGGGACTTACTTGGCACCCTCCACTTT	CASSLGRGDLLGTLHF	TRBV7-9	.	.	16	TRBJ1-6
TGTGCCAGCAGCTTGGCTAGCGGGAGCACAGATACGCAGTATTTT	CASSLASGSTDTQYF	TRBV7-3	TRBD2	.	15	TRBJ2-3
TGTGCCAGCAGTTACTTAGGGGAGGGGAAAAAACTGTTTTTT	CASSYLGEGKKLFF	TRBV6-6	.	.	14	TRBJ1-4
TGTGCCAGCAGTTTTAAGGCACCCGGAGGAAGGGACACAGATACGCAGTATTTT	CASSFKAPGGRDTDTQYF	TRBV27	.	few	18	TRBJ2-3
TGTGCCAGCAGCGTAGGTCCGGGAAGGTACAATGAGCAGTTCTTC	CASSVGPGRYNEQFF	TRBV9	.	.	15	TRBJ2-1
TGCAGCGTTGATGCTAGCGGGGCAGATACGCAGTATTTT	CSVDASGADTQYF	TRBV29-1	TRBD2	.	13	TRBJ2-3
TGCGCCAGCAGCTTGGCAGGGCTTGGCAATCAGCCCCAGCATTTT	CASSLAGLGNQPQHF	TRBV5-1	.	.	15	TRBJ1-5
TGTGCCAGCAGATCAGTAGCGGGAGGATTAAAGGAGCAGTTCTTC	CASRSVAGGLKEQFF	TRBV28	TRBD2	.	15	TRBJ2-1
TGTGCCAGGGAGATAGACAGGGGAAATTCACCCCTCCACTTT	CAREIDRGNSPLHF	TRBV2	TRBD1	.	14	TRBJ1-6
TGTGCCAGCAGTTACAGCGGGGCTCCCAATGAGCAGTTCTTC	CASSYSGAPNEQFF	TRBV6-5	TRBD2	.	14	TRBJ2-1
TGTGCCAGCGGAAGCAGGGGGTCAGGGCCCCAGCATTTT	CASGSRGSGPQHF	TRBV27	TRBD1	.	13	TRBJ1-5
TGTGCCAGCAGCCCCGACAGGGGATTTCAGCCCCAGCATTTT	CASSPDRGFQPQHF	TRBV2	TRBD1	.	14	TRBJ1-5
TGTGCCAGCGCTCAGGACAGAGACACTGAAGCTTTCTTT	CASAQDRDTEAFF	TRBV6-5	.	few	13	TRBJ1-1
TGTGCCAGCAGTTTATATGGCGGACTAAGCAATCAGCCCCAGCATTTT	CASSLYGGLSNQPQHF	TRBV27	.	.	16	TRBJ1-5
TGTGCCAGCAGTTTATGGATGGGTGGACAGAAGGGGACCCAGTACTTC	CASSLWMGGQKGTQYF	TRBV27	.	.	16	TRBJ2-5
TGCGCCAGCAGCCAAGGACCGAGGGGGGGGGAGACCCAGTACTTC	CASSQGPRGGETQYF	TRBV4-1	.	.	15	TRBJ2-5
TGTGCCAGCAGCCCAGGGCAGGGCCTTGAAAAACTGTTTTTT	CASSPGQGLEKLFF	TRBV7-2	.	.	14	TRBJ1-4
TGTGCCAGCAGCCAAGACCAGAAGAACACTGAAGCTTTCTTT	CASSQDQKNTEAFF	TRBV4-2	.	few	14	TRBJ1-1
TGCGCCAGCAGCAAACTGACAGGGAACACTGAAGCTTTCTTT	CASSKLTGNTEAFF	TRBV4-3	.	.	14	TRBJ1-1
TGTGCCAGCAGCCCAGGACTAGCGGGACCAGAGACCCAGTACTTC	CASSPGLAGPETQYF	TRBV7-3	TRBD2	.	15	TRBJ2-5
TGCGCCAGCAGCTCCGGACTAGTGGGACAAGAGACCCAGTACTTC	CASSSGLVGQETQYF	TRBV5-1	TRBD2	.	15	TRBJ2-5
TGTGCCAGCAGCCAAGATAGACTAGCGGGAGCAATCGGGGAGCTGTTTTTT	CASSQDRLAGAIGELFF	TRBV4-2	TRBD2	.	17	TRBJ2-2
TGCAGCGTTGTTGGCGGCAGCTCCTACAATGAGCAGTTCTTC	CSVVGGSSYNEQFF	TRBV29-1	.	.	14	TRBJ2-1
TGTGCCAGCAGTTACGGCAGGGGGCGGGATGGCTACACCTTC	CASSYGRGRDGYTF	TRBV6-5	TRBD1	.	14	TRBJ1-2
TGTGCCAGCAGTGAAAGCGGCGGGGGGGCCCACGAGCAGTACTTC	CASSESGGGAHEQYF	TRBV6-1	TRBD2	.	15	TRBJ2-7
TGCGCCAGCAGCTTGGGTGGACAGATGAACACTGAAGCTTTCTTT	CASSLGGQMNTEAFF	TRBV5-1	.	few	15	TRBJ1-1
TGTGCCAGCAGTTTTGGCCGGACCCAGTACTTC	CASSFGRTQYF	TRBV28	.	.	11	TRBJ2-5
TGTGCCAGCAGCCTAAATGGAGGGCCGGGCGAGCAGTACTTC	CASSLNGGPGEQYF	TRBV7-2	.	.	14	TRBJ2-7
TGTGCCAGCAGCCGCCTAGCGGGGGGGGCTTATGGCTACACCTTC	CASSRLAGGAYGYTF	TRBV7-2	.	.	15	TRBJ1-2
TGCAGCGTTGAAGAGTGGGGGGTCCAGCATTTT	CSVEEWGVQHF	TRBV29-1	.	once	11	TRBJ1-5
TGTGCCAGCACCCCGACTAGCGGGTTTGGGAATGAGCAGTTCTTC	CASTPTSGFGNEQFF	TRBV2	TRBD2	.	15	TRBJ2-1
TGTGCCAGCAGTTATTCAGCGGGGGGACCCACAGATACGCAGTATTTT	CASSYSAGGPTDTQYF	TRBV6-5	TRBD2	.	16	TRBJ2-3
TGCGCCAGCAGCCAAGAAAGAGATTATGGCTACACCTTC	CASSQERDYGYTF	TRBV4-1	.	.	13	TRBJ1-2
TGTGCCAGCAGCTTGGGGGGACAGCTGGACACCGGGGAGCTGTTTTTT	CASSLGGQLDTGELFF	TRBV5-4	TRBD1	.	16	TRBJ2-2
TGTGCCAGCAGCCCAGGGACTAGCCGCGAGCAGTACTTC	CASSPGTSREQYF	TRBV5-4	TRBD2	.	13	TRBJ2-7
TGCGCCAGCAGCTTGGAGACAAGCTACTCCTACGAGCAGTACTTC	CASSLETSYSYEQYF	TRBV5-1	.	few	15	TRBJ2-7
TGTGCCAGTAGTCCAACGTTCAGGGTTATCTCTGGAAACACCATATATTTT	CASSPTFRVISGNTIYF	TRBV19	.	.	17	TRBJ1-3
TGCGCCAGCAGCTTGGGGGGCGGGAGAGGTTACAATGAGCAGTTCTTC	CASSLGGGRGYNEQFF	TRBV5-1	TRBD2	.	16	TRBJ2-1
TGTGCCAGCAGCGTAGTTAGCGGGGGGATACAAGAGACCCAGTACTTC	CASSVVSGGIQETQYF	TRBV9	TRBD2	.	16	TRBJ2-5
TGTGCCAGCGCGGCGACTAATGAAAAACTGTTTTTT	CASAATNEKLFF	TRBV2	.	few	12	TRBJ1-4
TGTGCCAGCAGTTCCCCGGGACTCTTAGGGAACTATGGCTACACCTTC	CASSSPGLLGNYGYTF	TRBV27	.	.	16	TRBJ1-2
TGCGCCAGCGGCTACAGGGAACCTTCCAGGGATACGCAGTATTTT	CASGYREPSRDTQYF	TRBV5-1	.	.	15	TRBJ2-3
TGTTCCAGCAGCTCCTTAAATGTATCCTATGGCTACACCTTC	CSSSSLNVSYGYTF	TRBV7-9	.	.	14	TRBJ1-2